This T cell receptor beta chain was sequenced for a study of blood T cell repertoires in COVID-19. Study information: There were acute and convalescent COVID-19 samples, and they came from the United States, Italy and Spain. The cDNA or gDNA used as material had been derived from T cells, B-cell-depleted T cells, or PBMCs.

This CDR3 contains 13 residues. Losses at the gene ends were 7 bases for V and 2 bases for J; bases not matched to a gene: 3. Germline V CDR1 and CDR2: LNHNV, YYDKDF (reference sequence). Generated by immunoSEQ multiplex PCR, the TCRdb table keeps only in-frame clones and is missing some. The sample comprises about 200,000 clones, approximately 84% of which are singletons, and 6.9% rests with the top ten. This TCR derives from a human donor with acute or convalescent COVID-19. The donor label of this sample is uncertain. The chain couples TRBV15 to TRBJ2-7, with 9 bases identical to TRBD1. Material for sequencing was peripheral blood. The CDR3: CATKGQGTYEQYF. The DNA for the CDR3 is TGTGCCACCAAGGGACAGGGAACCTACGAGCAGTACTTC.